One sample yielded the 15 T cell receptor beta chains listed below, sequenced in a study of shared clonotypes between healthy human individuals. Naive CD8 cells lacked CD45RO, underwent positive selection for CCR7 and left out terminally differentiated effector memory CD45RA+ cells. This table comes from immunoSEQ multiplex PCR, and its TCRdb copy is limited to in-frame clones, with some not included. The sample shows hundreds of thousands of clones, roughly 96% of them seen only once. Sequencing input: naive CD8+ T cells sorted from blood. The receptors come from a man in his thirties or forties in good health.

This clone was seen only once. The gene calls are TRBV6-1 and TRBJ1-5; the D gene is possibly TRBD1 (6 bases). This CDR3 has 15 amino acids. V lost 9 bases to trimming and J lost 0 bases, with 15 bases between them. Per the germline V gene, CDR1 is MNHNS and CDR2 is SASEGT. The CDR3 DNA reads TGTGCCAGTGGACAGTTAATTGATAGCAATCAGCCCCAGCATTTT. This encodes CASGQLIDSNQPQHF.

The rearrangement joins TRBV2 to TRBJ2-1; 7 bases agree with TRBD1. CDR1 is SNHLY, CDR2 FYNNEI, per germline. The V segment lost 10 bases and the J segment 7 bases; nucleotides outside the gene matches: 4. CDR3 length equals 11 residues. DNA of the CDR3: TGTGCCACCCTCAGGGGGAATGAGCAGTTCTTC. Translated, it gives CATLRGNEQFF.

Only a few counts were recorded for this clone. V and J are TRBV11-3 and TRBJ1-2; TRBD1 agrees at 7 bases. Germline-derived CDR1 and CDR2 are SGHNT and YENEEA. The trim removed 0 bases at V and 6 bases at J, leaving 4 bases unmatched. The CDR3 covers 14 residues. The CDR3 DNA follows: TGTGCCAGCAGCTTAGATGAGACAGGGCATGGCTACACCTTC. This encodes CASSLDETGHGYTF.

The chain has TRBV14 and TRBJ1-2; D gene uncertain. The V gene lost 5 bases and the J gene lost 4 bases, with 11 bases spanning the gap. This CDR3 has 13 amino acids. Germline V gene lookup returns CDR1 SGHDN and CDR2 FVKESK. The CDR3 DNA sequence: TGTGCCAGCAGCTCCGACCGACGCTATGGCTACACCTTC. Protein sequence: CASSSDRRYGYTF.

V is TRBV29-1 and J is TRBJ2-7; 9 positions agree with TRBD1. This CDR3 comprises 14 residues. Per germline, CDR1 SQVTM and CDR2 ANQGSEA. The ends lost 7 bases at V and 2 bases at J; junction bases unmatched: 9. The CDR3 DNA reads as TGCAGCGCTTCGGGACAGGGAGGGACCTACGAGCAGTACTTC. Translated: CSASGQGGTYEQYF.

DNA for the CDR3: TGTGCCAGCAGCTTAGTGGGAGAGACCCAGTACTTC. Translated: CASSLVGETQYF. J is TRBJ2-5 and V is TRBV7-8; the D is unclear. The CDR3 sequence is 12 residues long. Trimming stripped 1 base from V and 4 bases from J, with 4 bases between. Germline V gene data show CDR1 as SGHVS and CDR2 as FQNEAQ.

V gene TRBV2 combines with J gene TRBJ1-1; D unresolved. Germline V gives CDR1 SNHLY, CDR2 FYNNEI. The CDR3 sequence is 11 residues long. Trimming stripped 4 bases from V and 7 bases from J, with 7 bases between. CDR3 in amino acids: CASSGGDEAFF. The CDR3 DNA is TGTGCCAGCAGTGGTGGGGATGAAGCTTTCTTT.

The chain couples TRBV19 to TRBJ1-3; no reliable D call. The germline V gene encodes CDR1 LNHDA and CDR2 SQIVND (reference sequence). This CDR3 comprises 16 residues. V was trimmed by 3 bases and J by 8 bases, leaving 20 bases between them. The CDR3 protein is CASSIRLRTISDTIYF. For the CDR3, the DNA is TGTGCCAGTAGTATTCGCCTCAGGACCATTTCGGACACCATATATTTT.

The V gene is TRBV6-4, the J gene TRBJ2-7; tentative D call: TRBD2 (6 bases). This CDR3 comprises 15 residues. Germline CDR1 MRHNA, CDR2 SNTAGT. Trimming left V 4 bases short and J 3 bases short, with 16 bases between. The CDR3 sequence: CASSVIPGGLYEQYF. In nucleotides, the CDR3 is TGTGCCAGCAGTGTCATACCCGGAGGGCTCTACGAGCAGTACTTC.

This clone occurred once. The V gene is TRBV27, the J gene TRBJ2-7; 14 nucleotides agree with TRBD2. The CDR3 has 15 residues. J was trimmed by 3 bases and V by 7 bases; bases with no gene match: 5. Germline V gene data show CDR1 as MNHEY and CDR2 as SMNVEV (reference sequence). DNA of the CDR3: TGTGCCAGCATTGGACTAGCGGGAGGCCACTACGAGCAGTACTTC. It yields the protein CASIGLAGGHYEQYF.

The chain is built from TRBV7-8 and TRBJ2-1, with 14 bases identical to TRBD2. Trimming cost V 5 bases and J 6 bases; bases outside gene matches: 6. Germline values: CDR1 SGHVS, CDR2 FQNEAQ. CDR3 size: 16 residues. In DNA, the CDR3 is TGTGCCAGCAGCCGGGGGGGACTAGCGGGAGTCAATGAGCAGTTCTTC. Translated: CASSRGGLAGVNEQFF.

The V call is TRBV11-2, the J call TRBJ2-1, with D possibly matching TRBD1 (5 bases). Germline V lookup: CDR1 SGHAT, CDR2 FQNNGV. Trimming removed 8 bases from V and 5 bases from J, with 16 bases in between. This CDR3 is built from 14 residues. CDR3 protein: CASLDSSSDNEQFF. The CDR3 bases are TGTGCCAGCCTCGACAGTAGTTCGGACAATGAGCAGTTCTTC.

The chain employs TRBV7-9 and TRBJ1-2; D is possibly TRBD1 (6 bases). Germline V gives CDR1 SEHNR, CDR2 FQNEAQ (reference sequence). Deletions cut 5 bases from V and 7 bases from J, with 23 bases between. CDR3 size: 16 residues. For the CDR3, the DNA is TGTGCCAGCAGCCCGCAACAGGGATCTAGGAGTAGTGGCTACACCTTC. This gives the protein CASSPQQGSRSSGYTF.

The chain joins TRBV27 to TRBJ2-1; no definite D call. The V and J ends lost 1 base and 6 bases respectively, with 7 bases between them. CDR1 is MNHEY, CDR2 SMNVEV, per germline (reference sequence). CDR3 length: 13 amino acids. As DNA, the CDR3 is TGTGCCAGCAGTTTATTGGATCCCAATGAGCAGTTCTTC. This gives the protein CASSLLDPNEQFF.

The chain links TRBV5-6 to TRBJ1-1; tentative D call: TRBD1 (6 bases). This CDR3 has 15 amino acids. V was shortened by 4 bases and J by 4 bases, with 17 bases between the two germline ends. Looked up from germline, CDR1 is SGHDT and CDR2 is YYEEEE. For the CDR3, the DNA is TGTGCCAGCAGCCCTACCCCAAGGGGGTTCACTGAAGCTTTCTTT. Its protein is CASSPTPRGFTEAFF.